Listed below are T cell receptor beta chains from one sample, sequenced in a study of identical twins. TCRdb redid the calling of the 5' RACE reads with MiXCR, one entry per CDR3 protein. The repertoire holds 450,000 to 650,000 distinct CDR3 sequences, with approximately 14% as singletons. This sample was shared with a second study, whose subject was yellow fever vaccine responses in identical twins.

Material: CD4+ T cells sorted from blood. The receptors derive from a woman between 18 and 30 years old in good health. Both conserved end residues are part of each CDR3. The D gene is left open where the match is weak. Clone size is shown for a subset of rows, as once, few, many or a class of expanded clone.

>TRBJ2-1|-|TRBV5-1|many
TGTGCCAGCAGCTTGGGGGACTACAATGAGCAGTTCTTC
CASSLGDYNEQFF
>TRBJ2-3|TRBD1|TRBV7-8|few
TGTGCCAGCAGCTTAGTTCGGACAGGGGGGTTAGATACGCAGTATTTT
CASSLVRTGGLDTQYF
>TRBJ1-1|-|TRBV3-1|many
TGTGCCAGCAGCCATGGACAGCAGAACACTGAAGCTTTCTTT
CASSHGQQNTEAFF
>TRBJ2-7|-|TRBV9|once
TGTGCCAGCAGCGTAGGAGGGGCAGGCCAGCAGTACTTC
CASSVGGAGQQYF
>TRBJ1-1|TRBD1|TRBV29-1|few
TGCAGCGTTGTCCAACTAACCGAGGGACAGGGGGGGAACACTGAAGCTTTCTTT
CSVVQLTEGQGGNTEAFF
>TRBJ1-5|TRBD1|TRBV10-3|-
TGTGCCATCAGCCAGGGGGATGGTCAGCCCCAGCATTTT
CAISQGDGQPQHF
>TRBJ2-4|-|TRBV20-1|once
TGCTGTGCTGGAAAGTACCGGGAGAGAACTTTAGCCAAAAACATTCAGTACTTC
CCAGKYRERTLAKNIQYF
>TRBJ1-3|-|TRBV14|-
TGTGCCAGCAGCCAAGCGTTTTCTGGAAACACCATATATTTT
CASSQAFSGNTIYF
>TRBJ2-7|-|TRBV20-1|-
TGCAGTGCTAGTTCGAGCCTCCACGAGCAGTACTTC
CSASSSLHEQYF
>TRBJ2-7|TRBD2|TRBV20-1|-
TGCAGTGCAGATCTAGCGGGAGGGGGCTACGAGCAGTACTTC
CSADLAGGGYEQYF
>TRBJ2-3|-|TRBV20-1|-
TGCAGTGCTAGCCGGGACGCTAACACAGATACGCAGTATTTT
CSASRDANTDTQYF
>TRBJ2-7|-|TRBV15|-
TGTGCCACCAAAGAGTACCAGGGTTGGTCTTCCGAGCAGTACTTC
CATKEYQGWSSEQYF
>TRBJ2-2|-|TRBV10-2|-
TGCGCCAGCAGTGCCCGGCCTGCCGGGGAGCTGTTTTTT
CASSARPAGELFF
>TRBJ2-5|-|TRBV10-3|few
TGTGCCATCAGTGAGGGTCAGTTAAAAGAGACCCAGTACTTC
CAISEGQLKETQYF
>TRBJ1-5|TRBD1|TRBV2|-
TGTGCCAGCAAGGGACAGGGAGAACAGCCCCAGCATTTT
CASKGQGEQPQHF
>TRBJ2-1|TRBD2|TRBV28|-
TGTGCCAGCAGTCCGGTCCTAGCGGGCTATGAGCAGTTCTTC
CASSPVLAGYEQFF
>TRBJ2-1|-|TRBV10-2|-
TGCGCCAGCACAAGTACGACAGGCGGTTTTGGTGAGCAGTTCTTC
CASTSTTGGFGEQFF
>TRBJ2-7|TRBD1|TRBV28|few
TGTGCCAGCAGCCTAGCCGGGACAGGGCACGAGCAGTACTTC
CASSLAGTGHEQYF
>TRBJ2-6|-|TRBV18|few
TGTGCCAGCTCACCACCAGCCTCTGGGGCCAACGTCCTGACTTTC
CASSPPASGANVLTF
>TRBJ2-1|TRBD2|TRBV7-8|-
TGTGCCAGTCGGACTAGCGGGAGAAATGAGCAGTTCTTC
CASRTSGRNEQFF
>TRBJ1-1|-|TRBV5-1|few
TGCGCCAGCAGCTTGATGGGACACGAGAACACTGAAGCTTTCTTT
CASSLMGHENTEAFF
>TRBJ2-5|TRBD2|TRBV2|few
TGTGCCAGCAGTGAATGGGTACTAGCGGGCGAGACCCAGTACTTC
CASSEWVLAGETQYF
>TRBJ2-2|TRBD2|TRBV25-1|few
TGTGCCAGCAGTGGCACTAGCGGGGGGGCGTTCGGGGAGCTGTTTTTT
CASSGTSGGAFGELFF